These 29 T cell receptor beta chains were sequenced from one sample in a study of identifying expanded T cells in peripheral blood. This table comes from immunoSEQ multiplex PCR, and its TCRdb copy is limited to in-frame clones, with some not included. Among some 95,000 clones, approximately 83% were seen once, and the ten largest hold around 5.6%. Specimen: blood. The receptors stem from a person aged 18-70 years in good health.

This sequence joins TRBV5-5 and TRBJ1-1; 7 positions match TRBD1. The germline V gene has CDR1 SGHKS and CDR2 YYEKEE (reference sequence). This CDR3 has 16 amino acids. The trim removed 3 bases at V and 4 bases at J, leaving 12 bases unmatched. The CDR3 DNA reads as TGTGCCAGCAGCTGGGAACAGGGGAGGTCTTTCACTGAAGCTTTCTTT. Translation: CASSWEQGRSFTEAFF.

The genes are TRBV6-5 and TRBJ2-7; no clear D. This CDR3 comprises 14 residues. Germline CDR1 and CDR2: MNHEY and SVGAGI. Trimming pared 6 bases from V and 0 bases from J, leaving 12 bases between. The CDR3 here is CASRLLGDSYEQYF. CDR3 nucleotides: TGTGCCAGCAGATTGTTAGGCGACTCCTACGAGCAGTACTTC.

In DNA form, the CDR3 reads TGTGCCAGCAGCTTAGCCTTCGGTGAAAAACTGTTTTTT. Protein product: CASSLAFGEKLFF. The chain links TRBV7-2 to TRBJ1-4; D gene unclear. Germline CDR1 reads SGHTA; CDR2 reads FQGNSA. This CDR3 region has 13 residues. Trimming took off 0 bases at V and 7 bases at J, with 6 bases between the two ends.

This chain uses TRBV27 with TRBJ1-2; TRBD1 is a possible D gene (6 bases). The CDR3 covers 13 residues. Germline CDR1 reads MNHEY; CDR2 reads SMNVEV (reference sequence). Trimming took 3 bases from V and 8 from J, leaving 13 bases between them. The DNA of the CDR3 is TGTGCCAGCAGTTTCATGGGGGCCGGGGGCTACACCTTC. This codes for CASSFMGAGGYTF.

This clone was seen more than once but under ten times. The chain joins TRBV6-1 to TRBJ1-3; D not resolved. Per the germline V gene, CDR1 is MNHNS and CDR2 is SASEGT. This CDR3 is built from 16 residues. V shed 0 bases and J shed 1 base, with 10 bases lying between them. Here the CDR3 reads CASSEAVERSGNTIYF. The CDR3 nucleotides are TGTGCCAGCAGTGAAGCTGTCGAGAGATCTGGAAACACCATATATTTT.

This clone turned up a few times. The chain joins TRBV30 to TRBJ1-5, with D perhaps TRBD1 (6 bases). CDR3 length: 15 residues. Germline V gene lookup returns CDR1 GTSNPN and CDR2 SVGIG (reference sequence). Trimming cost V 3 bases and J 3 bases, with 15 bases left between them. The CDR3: CAWSRITGLNQPQHF. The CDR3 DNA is TGTGCCTGGAGCCGAATTACAGGGCTCAATCAGCCCCAGCATTTT.

The CDR3 loop is CASNEGGVETQYF. As DNA, the CDR3 is TGTGCCAGCAACGAGGGGGGCGTTGAGACCCAGTACTTC. This chain connects TRBV2 to TRBJ2-5; TRBD1 or TRBD2 may be the D gene (6 bases each). Trimming stripped 7 bases from V and 5 bases from J, with 14 bases between. The V gene's germline CDR1 is SNHLY and CDR2 FYNNEI. The CDR3 is made up of 13 amino acids.

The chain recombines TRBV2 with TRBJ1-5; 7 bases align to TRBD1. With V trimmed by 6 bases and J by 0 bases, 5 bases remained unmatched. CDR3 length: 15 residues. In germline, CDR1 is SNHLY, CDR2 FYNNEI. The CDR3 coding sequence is TGTGCCAGCAGACGACAGGGATTTAGCAATCAGCCCCAGCATTTT. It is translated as CASRRQGFSNQPQHF.

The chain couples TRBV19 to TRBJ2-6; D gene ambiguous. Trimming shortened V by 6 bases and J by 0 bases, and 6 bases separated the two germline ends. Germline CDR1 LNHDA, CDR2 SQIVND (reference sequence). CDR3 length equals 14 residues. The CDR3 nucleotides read TGTGCCAGTAGCCAAAACTCTGGGGCCAACGTCCTGACTTTC. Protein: CASSQNSGANVLTF. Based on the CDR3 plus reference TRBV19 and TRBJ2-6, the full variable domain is DGGITQSPKYLFRKEGQNVTLSCEQNLNHDAMYWYRQDPGQGLRLIYYSQIVNDFQKGDIAEGYSVSREKKESFPLTVTSAQKNPTAFYLCASSQNSGANVLTFGAGSRLTVL.

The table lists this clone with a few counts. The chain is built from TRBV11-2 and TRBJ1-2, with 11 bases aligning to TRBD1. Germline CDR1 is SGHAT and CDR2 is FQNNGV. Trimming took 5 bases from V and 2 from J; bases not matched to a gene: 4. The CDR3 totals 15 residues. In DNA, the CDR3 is TGTGCCAGCAGCATGGGACAGGGGGGAAACTATGGCTACACCTTC. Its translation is CASSMGQGGNYGYTF.

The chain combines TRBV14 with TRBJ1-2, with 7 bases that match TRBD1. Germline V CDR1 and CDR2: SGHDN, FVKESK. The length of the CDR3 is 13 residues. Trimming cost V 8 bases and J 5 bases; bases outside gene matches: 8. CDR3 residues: CASHQTGRYGYTF. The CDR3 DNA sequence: TGTGCCAGCCACCAGACAGGGAGATATGGCTACACCTTC.

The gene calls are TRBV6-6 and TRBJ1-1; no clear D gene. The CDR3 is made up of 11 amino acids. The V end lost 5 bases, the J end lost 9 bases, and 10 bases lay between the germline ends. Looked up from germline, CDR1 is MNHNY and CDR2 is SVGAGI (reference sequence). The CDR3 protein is CASSDAGKAFF. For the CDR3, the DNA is TGTGCCAGCAGTGACGCCGGTAAAGCTTTCTTT.

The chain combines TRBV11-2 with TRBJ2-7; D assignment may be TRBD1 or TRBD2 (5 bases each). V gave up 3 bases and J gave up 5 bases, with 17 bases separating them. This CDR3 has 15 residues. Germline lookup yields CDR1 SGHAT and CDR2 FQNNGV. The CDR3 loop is CASSFGGQGRNEQYF. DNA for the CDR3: TGTGCCAGCAGCTTTGGGGGTCAGGGAAGGAACGAGCAGTACTTC. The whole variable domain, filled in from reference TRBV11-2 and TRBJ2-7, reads EAGVAQSPRYKIIEKRQSVAFWCNPISGHATLYWYQQILGQGPKLLIQFQNNGVVDDSQLPKDRFSAERLKGVDSTLKIQPAKLEDSAVYLCASSFGGQGRNEQYFGPGTRLTVT.

The CDR3, as DNA: TGTGCCAGTAGTATCATTGGGAATTCACCCCTCCACTTT. This encodes CASSIIGNSPLHF. The V gene is TRBV19, the J gene TRBJ1-6; D not resolved. The CDR3 consists of 13 residues. The germline gives CDR1 LNHDA, CDR2 SQIVND (reference sequence). V shed 3 bases and J shed 7 bases, with 7 bases lying between them.

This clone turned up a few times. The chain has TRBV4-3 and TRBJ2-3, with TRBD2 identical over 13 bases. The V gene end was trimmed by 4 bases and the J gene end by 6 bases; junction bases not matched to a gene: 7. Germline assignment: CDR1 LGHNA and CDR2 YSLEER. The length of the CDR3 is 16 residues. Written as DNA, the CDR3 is TGCGCCAGCAGCCTAACTAGCGGGGGGGCAGGGGATACGCAGTATTTT. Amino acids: CASSLTSGGAGDTQYF.

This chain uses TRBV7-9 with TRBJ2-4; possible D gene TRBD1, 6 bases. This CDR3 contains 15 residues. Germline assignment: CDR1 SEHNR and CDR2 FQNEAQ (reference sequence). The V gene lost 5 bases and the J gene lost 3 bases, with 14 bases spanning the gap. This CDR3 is CASSHTGFGKNIQYF. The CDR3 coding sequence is TGTGCCAGCAGCCATACAGGGTTTGGCAAAAACATTCAGTACTTC.

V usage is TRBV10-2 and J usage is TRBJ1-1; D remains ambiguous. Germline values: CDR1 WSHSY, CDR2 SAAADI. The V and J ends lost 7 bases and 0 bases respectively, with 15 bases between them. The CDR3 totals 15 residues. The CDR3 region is CASNDRLFMNTEAFF. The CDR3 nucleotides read TGCGCCAGCAACGACCGACTTTTTATGAACACTGAAGCTTTCTTT.

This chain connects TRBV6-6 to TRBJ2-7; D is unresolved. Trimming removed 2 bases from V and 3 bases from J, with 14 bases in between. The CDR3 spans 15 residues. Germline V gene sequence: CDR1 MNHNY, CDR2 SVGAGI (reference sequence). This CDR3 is CASSYGRSKGYEQYF. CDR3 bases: TGTGCCAGCAGTTACGGACGTAGTAAGGGCTACGAGCAGTACTTC.

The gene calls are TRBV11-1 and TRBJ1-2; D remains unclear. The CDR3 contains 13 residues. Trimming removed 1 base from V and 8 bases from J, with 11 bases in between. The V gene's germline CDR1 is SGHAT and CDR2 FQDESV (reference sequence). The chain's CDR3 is CASSLGASGGYTF. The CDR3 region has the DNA TGTGCCAGCAGCTTAGGAGCTTCTGGGGGCTACACCTTC.

CDR3 residues: CATSNSYTGELFF. Here the CDR3 DNA reads TGTGCCACCTCCAACAGTTACACCGGGGAGCTGTTTTTT. The chain links TRBV15 to TRBJ2-2; the D is unclear. The CDR3 has 13 amino acids. V was clipped by 8 bases and J by 3 bases, with 10 bases between them. Germline V gene sequence: CDR1 LNHNV, CDR2 YYDKDF (reference sequence).

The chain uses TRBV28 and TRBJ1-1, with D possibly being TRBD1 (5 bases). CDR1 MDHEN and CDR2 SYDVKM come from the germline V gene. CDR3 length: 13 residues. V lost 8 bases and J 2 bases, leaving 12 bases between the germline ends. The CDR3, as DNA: TGTGCCAGCGGCCAGGGAGGCAACACTGAAGCTTTCTTT. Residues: CASGQGGNTEAFF.

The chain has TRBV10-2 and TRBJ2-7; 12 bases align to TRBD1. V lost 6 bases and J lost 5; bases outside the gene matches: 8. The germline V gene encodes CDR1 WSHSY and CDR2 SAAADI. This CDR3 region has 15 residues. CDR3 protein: CASRNTGTGGNEQYF. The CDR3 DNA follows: TGCGCCAGCAGGAACACCGGGACAGGGGGCAACGAGCAGTACTTC.

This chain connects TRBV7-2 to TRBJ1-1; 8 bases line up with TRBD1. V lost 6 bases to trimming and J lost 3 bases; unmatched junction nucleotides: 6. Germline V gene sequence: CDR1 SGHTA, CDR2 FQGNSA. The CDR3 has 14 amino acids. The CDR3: CASRRQGTDTEAFF. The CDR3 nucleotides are TGTGCCAGCAGAAGACAGGGGACCGACACTGAAGCTTTCTTT.

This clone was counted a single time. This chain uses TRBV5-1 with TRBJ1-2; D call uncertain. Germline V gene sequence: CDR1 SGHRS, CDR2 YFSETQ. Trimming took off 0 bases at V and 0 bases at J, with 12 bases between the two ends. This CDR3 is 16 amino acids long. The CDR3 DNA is TGCGCCAGCAGCTTGGGCTCCGGTCGGGCTAACTATGGCTACACCTTC. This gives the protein CASSLGSGRANYGYTF.

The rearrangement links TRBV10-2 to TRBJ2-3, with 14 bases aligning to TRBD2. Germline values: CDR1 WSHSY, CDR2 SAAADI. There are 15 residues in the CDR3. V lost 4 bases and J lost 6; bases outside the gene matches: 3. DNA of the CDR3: TGCGCCAGCAGTGGACTAGCGGGGGGGCTCGATACGCAGTATTTT. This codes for CASSGLAGGLDTQYF.

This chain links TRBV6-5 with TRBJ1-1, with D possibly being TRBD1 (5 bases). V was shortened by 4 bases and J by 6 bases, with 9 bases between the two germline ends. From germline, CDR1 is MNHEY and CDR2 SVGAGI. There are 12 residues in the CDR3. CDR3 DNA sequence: TGTGCCAGCAGTTGGGGCGGCGCTGAAGCTTTCTTT. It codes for CASSWGGAEAFF.

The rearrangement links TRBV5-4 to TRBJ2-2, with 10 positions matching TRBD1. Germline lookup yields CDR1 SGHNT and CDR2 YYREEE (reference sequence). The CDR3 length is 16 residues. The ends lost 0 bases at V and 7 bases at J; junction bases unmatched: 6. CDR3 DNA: TGTGCCAGCAGCTTGGCGTCGGGACAGGGGATCGGGGAGCTGTTTTTT. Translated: CASSLASGQGIGELFF.

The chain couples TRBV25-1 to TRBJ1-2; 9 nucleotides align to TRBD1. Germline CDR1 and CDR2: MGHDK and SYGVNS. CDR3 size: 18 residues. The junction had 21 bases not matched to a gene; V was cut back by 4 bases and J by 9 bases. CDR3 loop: CASSAREGTGPNSMRYTF. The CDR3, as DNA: TGTGCCAGCAGTGCCCGGGAGGGGACAGGGCCCAACTCAATGCGCTACACCTTC.

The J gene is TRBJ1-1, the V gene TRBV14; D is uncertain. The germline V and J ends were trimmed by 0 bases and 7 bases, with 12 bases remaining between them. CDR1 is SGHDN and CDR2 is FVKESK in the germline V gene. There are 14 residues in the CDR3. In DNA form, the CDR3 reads TGTGCCAGCAGCCAAGATCGTGACGGGGATGAAGCTTTCTTT. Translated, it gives CASSQDRDGDEAFF.